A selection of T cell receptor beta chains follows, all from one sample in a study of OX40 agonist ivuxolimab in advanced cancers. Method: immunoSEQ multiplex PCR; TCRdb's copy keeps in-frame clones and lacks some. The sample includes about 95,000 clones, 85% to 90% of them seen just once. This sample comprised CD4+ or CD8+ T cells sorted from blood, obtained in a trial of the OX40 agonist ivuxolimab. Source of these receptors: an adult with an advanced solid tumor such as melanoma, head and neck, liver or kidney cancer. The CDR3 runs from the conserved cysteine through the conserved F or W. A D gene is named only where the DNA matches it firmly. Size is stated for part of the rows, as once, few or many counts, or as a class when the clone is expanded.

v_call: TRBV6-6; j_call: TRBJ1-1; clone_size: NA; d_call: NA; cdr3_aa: CASSLREDTEAFF; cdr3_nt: TGTGCCAGCAGTCTCAGGGAGGACACTGAAGCTTTCTTT
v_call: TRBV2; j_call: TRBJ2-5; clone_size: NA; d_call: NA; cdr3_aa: CASSVRGRGETQYF; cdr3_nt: TGTGCCAGCAGTGTTAGGGGTAGAGGAGAGACCCAGTACTTC
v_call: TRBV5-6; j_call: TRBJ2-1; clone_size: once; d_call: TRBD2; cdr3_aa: CASSLRGASSYNEQFF; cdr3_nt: TGTGCCAGCAGCCTGCGGGGGGCCAGCTCCTACAATGAGCAGTTCTTC
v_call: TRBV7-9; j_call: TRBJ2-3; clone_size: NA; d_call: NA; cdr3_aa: CASSLRGLEGTDTQYF; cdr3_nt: TGTGCCAGCAGCCTAAGGGGTCTTGAGGGGACAGATACGCAGTATTTT
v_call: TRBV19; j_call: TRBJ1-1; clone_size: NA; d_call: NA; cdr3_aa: CASRRKQGWSGDTEAFF; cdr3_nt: TGTGCCAGTAGGAGAAAACAGGGTTGGTCGGGTGACACTGAAGCTTTCTTT
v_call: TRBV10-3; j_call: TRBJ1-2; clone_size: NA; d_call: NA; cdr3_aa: CAISEPTIYGYTF; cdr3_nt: TGTGCCATCAGTGAACCAACCATCTATGGCTACACCTTC
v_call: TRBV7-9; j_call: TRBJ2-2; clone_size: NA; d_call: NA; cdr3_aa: CASSPRDSRRGTGELFF; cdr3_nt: TGTGCCAGCAGCCCCCGGGACTCCCGGAGAGGCACCGGGGAGCTGTTTTTT
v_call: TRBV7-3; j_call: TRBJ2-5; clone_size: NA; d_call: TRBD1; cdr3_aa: CASSLTNTGGEETQYF; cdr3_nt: TGTGCCAGCAGCTTAACCAATACAGGGGGAGAAGAGACCCAGTACTTC
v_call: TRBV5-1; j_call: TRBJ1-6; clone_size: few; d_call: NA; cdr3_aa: CASSLRDNSPLHF; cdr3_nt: TGCGCCAGCAGCTTACGGGACAATTCACCCCTCCACTTT
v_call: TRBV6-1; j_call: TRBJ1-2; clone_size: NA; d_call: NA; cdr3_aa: CASSDYGGYGYTF; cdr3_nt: TGTGCCAGCAGTGATTATGGCGGCTATGGCTACACCTTC
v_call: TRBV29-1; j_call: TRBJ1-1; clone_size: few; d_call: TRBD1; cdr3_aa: CSTRQGDTEAFF; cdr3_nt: TGCAGCACCAGACAGGGGGACACTGAAGCTTTCTTT
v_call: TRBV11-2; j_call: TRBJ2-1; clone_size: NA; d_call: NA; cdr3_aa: CASSLDKSRGLHSYNEQFF; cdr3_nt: TGTGCCAGCAGCTTAGATAAGTCTCGAGGACTCCACTCCTACAATGAGCAGTTCTTC
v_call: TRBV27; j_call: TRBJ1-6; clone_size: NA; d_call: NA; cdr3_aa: CASSPGRGYDSPLHF; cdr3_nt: TGTGCCAGCAGTCCGGGCAGGGGCTACGATTCACCCCTCCACTTT
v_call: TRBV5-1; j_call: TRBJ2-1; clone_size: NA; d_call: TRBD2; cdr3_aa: CASSTGLAGASYNEQFF; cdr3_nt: TGCGCCAGCAGCACTGGACTAGCGGGGGCGTCCTACAATGAGCAGTTCTTC
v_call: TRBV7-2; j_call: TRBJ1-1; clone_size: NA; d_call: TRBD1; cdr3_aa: CASSLEWTGNTEAFF; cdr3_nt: TGTGCCAGCAGCTTGGAGTGGACAGGAAACACTGAAGCTTTCTTT
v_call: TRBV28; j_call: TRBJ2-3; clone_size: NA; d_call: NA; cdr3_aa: CASSSRLGSSDTQYF; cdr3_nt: TGTGCCAGCAGTTCCCGACTAGGCTCGTCGGATACGCAGTATTTT
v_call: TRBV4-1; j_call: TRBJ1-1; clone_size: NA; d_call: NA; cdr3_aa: CASSQDRTLNFEAFF; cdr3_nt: TGCGCCAGCAGCCAAGACAGGACGCTTAATTTTGAAGCTTTCTTT
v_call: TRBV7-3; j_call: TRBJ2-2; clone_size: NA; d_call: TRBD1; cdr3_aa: CASSRQGNTGELFF; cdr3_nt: TGTGCCAGCAGCCGACAGGGAAACACCGGGGAGCTGTTTTTT
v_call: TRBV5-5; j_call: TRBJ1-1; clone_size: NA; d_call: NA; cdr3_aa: CASSRVPGSRNTEAFF; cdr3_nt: TGTGCCAGCAGCCGGGTCCCGGGGAGCCGGAACACTGAAGCTTTCTTT
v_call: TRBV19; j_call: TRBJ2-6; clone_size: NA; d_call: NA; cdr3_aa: CASSIGQLYLSGANVLTF; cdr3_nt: TGTGCCAGTAGTATCGGACAGCTCTACCTATCTGGGGCCAACGTCCTGACTTTC
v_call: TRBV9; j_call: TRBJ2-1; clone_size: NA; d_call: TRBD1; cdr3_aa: CASNPGQGYNEQFF; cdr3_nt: TGTGCCAGCAATCCGGGACAGGGTTACAATGAGCAGTTCTTC
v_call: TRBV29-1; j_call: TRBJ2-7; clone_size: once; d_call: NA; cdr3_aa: CSAANWDTFSYEQYF; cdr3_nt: TGCAGCGCGGCTAACTGGGACACCTTCTCCTACGAGCAGTACTTC
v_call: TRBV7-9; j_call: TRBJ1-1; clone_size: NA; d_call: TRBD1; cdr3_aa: CASSSPTGENTEAFF; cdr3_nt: TGTGCCAGCAGCTCCCCGACAGGGGAGAACACTGAAGCTTTCTTT
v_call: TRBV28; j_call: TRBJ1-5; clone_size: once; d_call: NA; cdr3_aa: CASSFIEPQHF; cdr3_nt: TGTGCCAGCAGTTTTATCGAGCCCCAGCATTTT
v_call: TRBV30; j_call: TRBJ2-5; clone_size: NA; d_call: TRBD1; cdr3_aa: CAWNRSPRGHRETQYF; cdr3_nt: TGTGCCTGGAATAGAAGTCCTAGGGGGCACCGGGAGACCCAGTACTTC
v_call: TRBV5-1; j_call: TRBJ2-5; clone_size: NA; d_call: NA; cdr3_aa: CASTLWGAQETQYF; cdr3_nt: TGCGCCAGCACTTTATGGGGAGCGCAAGAGACCCAGTACTTC
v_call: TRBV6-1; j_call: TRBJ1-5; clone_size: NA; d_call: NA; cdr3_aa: CASSLSNQPQHF; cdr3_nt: TGTGCCAGCAGTTTGAGCAATCAGCCCCAGCATTTT
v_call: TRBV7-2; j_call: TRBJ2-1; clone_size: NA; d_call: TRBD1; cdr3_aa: CATEVGQGAYNEQFF; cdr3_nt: TGTGCCACCGAGGTGGGACAGGGGGCCTACAATGAGCAGTTCTTC